This T cell receptor beta chain was sequenced for a study of T cell responses to AZD1222 COVID-19 vaccine. CDR1 and CDR2 (germline): MNHEY, SVGEGT. V was pared by 3 bases and J by 0 bases, with 9 bases of the junction left unmatched. There are 17 residues in the CDR3. Data came from immunoSEQ multiplex PCR; TCRdb stores just in-frame clones and leaves some out. The table has approximately 180,000 clones, 90% seen once. The receptor comes from an adult in good health. The material was peripheral blood, obtained on day 0 of AZD1222 vaccination. V gene TRBV6-2 or TRBV6-3 combines with J gene TRBJ1-1; 8 bases match TRBD1. CDR3: CASSYVRTGPMNTEAFF. The CDR3 bases are TGTGCCAGCAGTTATGTAAGGACAGGGCCCATGAACACTGAAGCTTTCTTT.